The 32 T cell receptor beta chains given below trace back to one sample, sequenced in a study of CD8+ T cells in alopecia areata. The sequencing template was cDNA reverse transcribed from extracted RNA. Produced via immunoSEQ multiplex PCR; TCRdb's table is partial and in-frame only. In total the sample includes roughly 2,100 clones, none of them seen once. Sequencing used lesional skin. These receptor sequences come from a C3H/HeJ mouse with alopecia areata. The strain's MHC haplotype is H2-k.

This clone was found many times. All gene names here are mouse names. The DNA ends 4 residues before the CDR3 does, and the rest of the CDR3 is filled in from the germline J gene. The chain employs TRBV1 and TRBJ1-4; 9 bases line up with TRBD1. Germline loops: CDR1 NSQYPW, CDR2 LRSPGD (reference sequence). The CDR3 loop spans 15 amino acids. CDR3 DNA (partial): TGCACCTGCAGCTCCGGGACAGGGTGGTTCGAA. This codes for CTCSSGTGWFE. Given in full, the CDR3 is CTCSSGTGWFERLFF. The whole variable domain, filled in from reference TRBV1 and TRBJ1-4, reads VTLLEQNPRWRLVPRGQAVNLRCILKNSQYPWMSWYQQDLQKQLQWLFTLRSPGDKEVKSLPGADYLATRVTDTELRLQVANMSQGRTLYCTCSSGTGWFERLFFGHGTKLSVL.

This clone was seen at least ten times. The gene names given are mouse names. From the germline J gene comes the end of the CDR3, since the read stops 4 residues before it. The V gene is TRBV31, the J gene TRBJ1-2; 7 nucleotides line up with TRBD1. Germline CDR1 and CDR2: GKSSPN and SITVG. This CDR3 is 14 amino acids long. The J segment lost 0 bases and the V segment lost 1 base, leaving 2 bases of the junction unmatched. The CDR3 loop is CAWSRDSANSDYTF. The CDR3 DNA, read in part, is TGTGCCTGGAGTCGGGACAGTGCAAACTCC.

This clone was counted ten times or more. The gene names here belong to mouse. The sequenced part of the CDR3 DNA is TGTGCTAGCAGTCGGACAGGGGGCCACACCGGG. It translates to CASSRTGGHTG. The entire CDR3 is CASSRTGGHTGQLYF. V usage is TRBV17 and J usage is TRBJ2-2; 11 bases map to TRBD1. The sequenced fragment ends 4 residues before the CDR3 boundary, so the rest is inferred from the germline J gene. Germline V gene lookup returns CDR1 MNHDT and CDR2 YYDKIL. V shed 5 bases and J 3 bases; nucleotides not matched to a gene: 2. The length of the CDR3 is 15 residues.

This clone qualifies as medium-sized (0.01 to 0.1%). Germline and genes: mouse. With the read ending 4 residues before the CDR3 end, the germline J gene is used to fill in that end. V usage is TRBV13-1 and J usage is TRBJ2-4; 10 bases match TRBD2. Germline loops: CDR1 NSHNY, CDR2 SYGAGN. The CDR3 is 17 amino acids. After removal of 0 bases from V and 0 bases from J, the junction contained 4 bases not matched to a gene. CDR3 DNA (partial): TGTGCCAGCAGTGATGGACTGGGGGGCAGGAGTCAAAAC. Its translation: CASSDGLGGRSQN. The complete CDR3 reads CASSDGLGGRSQNTLYF.

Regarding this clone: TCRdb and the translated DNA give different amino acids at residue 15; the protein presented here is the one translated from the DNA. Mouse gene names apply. The CDR3 sequence: CASGEGDRGTHSGNTLYF. Partial CDR3 DNA: TGTGCCAGCGGTGAGGGGGACAGGGGGACCCATTCTGGAAATACG. This chain uses TRBV14 with TRBJ1-3; 11 bases map to TRBD1. The read terminates 3 residues ahead of where the CDR3 ends, so the germline J gene completes it. The CDR3 runs 18 residues. Germline V gene lookup returns CDR1 SGHDT and CDR2 FRDEAV. V trimming: 7 bases; J trimming: 0 bases; junction bases outside the gene matches: 12.

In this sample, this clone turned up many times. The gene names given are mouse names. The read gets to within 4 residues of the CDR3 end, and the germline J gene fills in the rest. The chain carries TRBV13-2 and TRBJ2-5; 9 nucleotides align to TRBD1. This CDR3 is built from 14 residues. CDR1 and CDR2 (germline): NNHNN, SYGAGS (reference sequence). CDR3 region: CASGEGTGRDTQYF. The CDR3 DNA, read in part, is TGTGCCAGCGGTGAGGGGACAGGGAGGGAC.

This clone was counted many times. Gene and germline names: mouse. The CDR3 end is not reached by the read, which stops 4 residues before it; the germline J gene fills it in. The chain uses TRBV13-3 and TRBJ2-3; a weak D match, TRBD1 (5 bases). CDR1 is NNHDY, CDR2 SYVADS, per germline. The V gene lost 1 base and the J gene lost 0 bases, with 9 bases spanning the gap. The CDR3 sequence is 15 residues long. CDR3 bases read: TGTGCCAGCAGTGATTGGGCAGGGAGTGCAGAA. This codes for CASSDWAGSAE. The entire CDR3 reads CASSDWAGSAETLYF.

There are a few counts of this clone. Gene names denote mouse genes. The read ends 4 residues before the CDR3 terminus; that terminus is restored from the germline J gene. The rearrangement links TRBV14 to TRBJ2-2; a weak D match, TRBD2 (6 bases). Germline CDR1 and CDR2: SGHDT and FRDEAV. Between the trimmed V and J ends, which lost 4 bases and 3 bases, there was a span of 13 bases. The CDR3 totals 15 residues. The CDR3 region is CASSRNRGDTGQLYF. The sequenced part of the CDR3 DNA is TGTGCCAGCAGTCGGAACCGGGGGGACACCGGG.

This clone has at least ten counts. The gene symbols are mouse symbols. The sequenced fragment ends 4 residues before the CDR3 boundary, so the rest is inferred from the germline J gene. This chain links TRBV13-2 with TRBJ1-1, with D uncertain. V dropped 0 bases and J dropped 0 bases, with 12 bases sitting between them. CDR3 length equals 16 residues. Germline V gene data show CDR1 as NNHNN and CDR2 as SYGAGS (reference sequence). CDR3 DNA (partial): TGTGCCAGCGGTGATGCGGTCCAGGCCTCAAACACA. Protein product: CASGDAVQASNT. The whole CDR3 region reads CASGDAVQASNTEVFF.

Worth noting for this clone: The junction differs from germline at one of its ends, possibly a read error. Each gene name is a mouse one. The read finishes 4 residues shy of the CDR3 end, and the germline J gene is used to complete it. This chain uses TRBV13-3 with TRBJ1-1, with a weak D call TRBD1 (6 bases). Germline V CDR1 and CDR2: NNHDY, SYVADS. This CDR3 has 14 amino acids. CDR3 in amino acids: CTSSHGLGGREVFF. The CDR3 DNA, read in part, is TGTACCAGCAGTCATGGACTGGGGGGGCGA.

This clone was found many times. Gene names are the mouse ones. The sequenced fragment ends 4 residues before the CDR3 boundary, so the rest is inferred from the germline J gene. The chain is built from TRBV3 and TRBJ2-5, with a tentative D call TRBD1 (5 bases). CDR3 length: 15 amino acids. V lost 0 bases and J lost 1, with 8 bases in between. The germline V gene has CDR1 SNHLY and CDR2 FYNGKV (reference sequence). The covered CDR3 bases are TGTGCCAGCAGCTTAGCGGGCAGGGACCAAGAC. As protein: CASSLAGRDQD. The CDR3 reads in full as CASSLAGRDQDTQYF.

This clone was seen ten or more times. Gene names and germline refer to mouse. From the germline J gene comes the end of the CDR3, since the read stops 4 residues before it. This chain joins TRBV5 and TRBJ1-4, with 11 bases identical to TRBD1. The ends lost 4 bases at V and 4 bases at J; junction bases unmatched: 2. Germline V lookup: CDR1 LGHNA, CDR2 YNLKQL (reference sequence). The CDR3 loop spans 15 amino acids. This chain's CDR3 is CASSPGQGGNERLFF. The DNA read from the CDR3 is TGTGCCAGCAGCCCGGGACAGGGGGGCAACGAA.

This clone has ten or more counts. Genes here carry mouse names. CDR3 DNA (partial): TGCACCTGCAGTGCAGCCCTGGGGAACTATGCT. Translating gives CTCSAALGNYA. The CDR3, in full, reads CTCSAALGNYAEQFF. The V and J genes are TRBV1 and TRBJ2-1; tentatively, D is TRBD2 (6 bases). The sequenced fragment ends 4 residues before the CDR3 boundary, so the rest is inferred from the germline J gene. Between the trimmed V and J ends, which lost 1 base and 1 base, there was a span of 8 bases. The germline V gene encodes CDR1 NSQYPW and CDR2 LRSPGD (reference sequence). This CDR3 region has 15 residues.

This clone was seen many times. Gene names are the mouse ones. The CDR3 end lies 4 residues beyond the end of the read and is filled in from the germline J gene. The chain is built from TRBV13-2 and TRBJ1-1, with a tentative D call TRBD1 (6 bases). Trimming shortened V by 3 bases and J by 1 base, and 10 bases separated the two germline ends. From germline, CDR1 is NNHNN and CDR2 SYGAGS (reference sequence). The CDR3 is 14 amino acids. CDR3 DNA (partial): TGTGCCAGCGGTGCCCCGGGACAAAACACA. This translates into CASGAPGQNT. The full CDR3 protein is CASGAPGQNTEVFF.

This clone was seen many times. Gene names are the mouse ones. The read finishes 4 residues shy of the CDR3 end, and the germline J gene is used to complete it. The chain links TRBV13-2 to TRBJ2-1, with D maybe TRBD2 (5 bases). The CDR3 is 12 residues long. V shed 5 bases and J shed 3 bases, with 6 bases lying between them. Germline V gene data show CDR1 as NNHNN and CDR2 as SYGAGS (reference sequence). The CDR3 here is CASGDFYAEQFF. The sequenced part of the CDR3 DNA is TGTGCCAGCGGGGACTTCTATGCT.

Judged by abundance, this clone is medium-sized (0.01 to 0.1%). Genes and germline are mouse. This CDR3 reads CASSDKSQNTLYF. The sequenced CDR3 bases are TGTGCCAGCAGTGATAAGAGTCAAAAC. The genes are TRBV13-3 and TRBJ2-4; the D is unclear. The read falls 4 residues short of the CDR3 end, and the missing part is taken from the germline J gene. The V end was cut by 1 base, the J end by 0 bases, with 3 bases between. Germline V gene lookup returns CDR1 NNHDY and CDR2 SYVADS. CDR3 length: 13 residues.

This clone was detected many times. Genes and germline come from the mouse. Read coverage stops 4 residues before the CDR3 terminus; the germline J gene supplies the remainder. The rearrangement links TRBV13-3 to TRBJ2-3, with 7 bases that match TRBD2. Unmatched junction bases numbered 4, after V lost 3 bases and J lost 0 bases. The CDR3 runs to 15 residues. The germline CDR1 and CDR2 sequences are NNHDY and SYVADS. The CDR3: CASSGPGGSAETLYF. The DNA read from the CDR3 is TGTGCCAGCAGTGGCCCTGGGGGTAGTGCAGAA.

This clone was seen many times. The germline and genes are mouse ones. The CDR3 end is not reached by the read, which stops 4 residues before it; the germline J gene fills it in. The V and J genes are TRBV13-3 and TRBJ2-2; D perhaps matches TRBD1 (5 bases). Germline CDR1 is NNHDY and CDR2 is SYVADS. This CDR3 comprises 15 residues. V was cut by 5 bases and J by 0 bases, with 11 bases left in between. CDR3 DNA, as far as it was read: TGTGCCAGCAGGAAGACAGATTCAAACACCGGG. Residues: CASRKTDSNTG. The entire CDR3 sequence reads CASRKTDSNTGQLYF. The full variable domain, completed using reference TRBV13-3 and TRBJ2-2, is EAAVTQSPRSKVAVTGGKVTLSCHQTNNHDYMYWYRQDTGHGLRLIHYSYVADSTEKGDIPDGYKASRPSQENFSLILELASLSQTAVYFCASRKTDSNTGQLYFGEGSKLTVL.

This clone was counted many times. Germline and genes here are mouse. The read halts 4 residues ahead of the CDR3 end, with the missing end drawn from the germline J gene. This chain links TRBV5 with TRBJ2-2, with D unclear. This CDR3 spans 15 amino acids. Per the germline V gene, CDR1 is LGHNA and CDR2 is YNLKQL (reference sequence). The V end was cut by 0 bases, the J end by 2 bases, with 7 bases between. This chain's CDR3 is CASSQDGYNTGQLYF. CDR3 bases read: TGTGCCAGCAGCCAAGATGGGTACAACACCGGG.

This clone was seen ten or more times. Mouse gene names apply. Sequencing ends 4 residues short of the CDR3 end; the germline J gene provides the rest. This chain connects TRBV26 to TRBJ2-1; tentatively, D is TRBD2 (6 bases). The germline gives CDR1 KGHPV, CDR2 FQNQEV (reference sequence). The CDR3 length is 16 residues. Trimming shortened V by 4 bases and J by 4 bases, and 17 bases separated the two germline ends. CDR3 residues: CASSPPPGLLYAEQFF. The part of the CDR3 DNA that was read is TGTGCCAGCAGTCCCCCTCCGGGACTTTTGTATGCT. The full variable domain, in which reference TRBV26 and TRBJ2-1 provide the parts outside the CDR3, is NSKVIQTPRYLVKGQGQKAKMRCIPEKGHPVVFWYQQNKNNEFKFLINFQNQEVLQQIDMTEKRFSAECPSNSPCSLEIQSSEAGDSALYLCASSPPPGLLYAEQFFGPGTRLTVL.

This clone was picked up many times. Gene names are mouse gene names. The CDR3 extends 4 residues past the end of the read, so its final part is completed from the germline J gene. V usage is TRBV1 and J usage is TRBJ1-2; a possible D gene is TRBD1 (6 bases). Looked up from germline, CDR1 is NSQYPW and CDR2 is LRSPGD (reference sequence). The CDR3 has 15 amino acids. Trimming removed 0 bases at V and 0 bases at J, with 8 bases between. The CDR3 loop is CTCSADTGPNSDYTF. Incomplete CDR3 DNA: TGCACCTGCAGTGCAGACACAGGGCCAAACTCC.

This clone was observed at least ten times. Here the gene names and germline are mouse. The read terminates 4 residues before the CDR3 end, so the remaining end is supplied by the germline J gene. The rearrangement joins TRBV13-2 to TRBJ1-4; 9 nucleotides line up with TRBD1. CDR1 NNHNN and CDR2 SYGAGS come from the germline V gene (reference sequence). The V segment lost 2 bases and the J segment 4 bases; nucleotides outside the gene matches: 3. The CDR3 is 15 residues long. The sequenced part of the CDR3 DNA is TGTGCCAGCGGTGACGGGACAGGGTTCAACGAA. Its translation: CASGDGTGFNE. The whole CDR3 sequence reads CASGDGTGFNERLFF.

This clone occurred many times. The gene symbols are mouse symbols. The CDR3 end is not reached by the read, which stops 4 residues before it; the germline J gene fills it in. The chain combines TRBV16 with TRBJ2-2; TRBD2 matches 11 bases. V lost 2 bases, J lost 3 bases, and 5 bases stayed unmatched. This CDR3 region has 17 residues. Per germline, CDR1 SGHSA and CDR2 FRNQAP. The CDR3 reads CASSLKLGGRDTGQLYF. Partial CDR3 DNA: TGTGCAAGCAGCTTAAAACTGGGGGGGCGCGACACCGGG.

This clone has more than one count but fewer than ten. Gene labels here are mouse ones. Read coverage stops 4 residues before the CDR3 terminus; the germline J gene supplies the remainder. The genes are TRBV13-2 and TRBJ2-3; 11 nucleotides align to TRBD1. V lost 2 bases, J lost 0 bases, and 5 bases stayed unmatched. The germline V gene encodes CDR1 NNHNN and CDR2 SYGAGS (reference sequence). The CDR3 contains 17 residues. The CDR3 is CASGEGDRGASAETLYF. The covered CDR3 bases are TGTGCCAGCGGTGAAGGGGACAGGGGGGCTAGTGCAGAA.

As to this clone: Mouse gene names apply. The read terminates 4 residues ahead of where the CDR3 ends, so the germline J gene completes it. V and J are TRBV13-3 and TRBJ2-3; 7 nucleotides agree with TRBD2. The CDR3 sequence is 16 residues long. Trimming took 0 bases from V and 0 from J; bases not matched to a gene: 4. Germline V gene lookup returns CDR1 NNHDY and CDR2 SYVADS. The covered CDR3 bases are TGTGCCAGCAGTGATGCAATGGGGGGTAGTGCAGAA. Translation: CASSDAMGGSAE. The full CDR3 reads CASSDAMGGSAETLYF.

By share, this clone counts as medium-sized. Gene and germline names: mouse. CDR3 DNA, as far as it was read: TGTGCCAGCAACTGGGGCCGCCAAGAC. It encodes CASNWGRQD. Given in full, the CDR3 is CASNWGRQDTQYF. V usage is TRBV13-1 and J usage is TRBJ2-5, with 7 bases that match TRBD2. The CDR3 end lies 4 residues beyond the end of the read and is filled in from the germline J gene. V gave up 6 bases and J gave up 2 bases; unmatched junction bases: 3. The V gene's germline CDR1 is NSHNY and CDR2 SYGAGN. The CDR3 totals 13 residues.

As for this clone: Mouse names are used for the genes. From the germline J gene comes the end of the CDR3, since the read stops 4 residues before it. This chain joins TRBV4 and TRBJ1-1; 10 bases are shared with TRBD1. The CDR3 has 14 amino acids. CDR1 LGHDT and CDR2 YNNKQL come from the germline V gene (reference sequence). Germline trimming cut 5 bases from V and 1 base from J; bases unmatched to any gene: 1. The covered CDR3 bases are TGTGCCAGCAGCCGGACAGGGGGGAACACA. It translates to CASSRTGGNT. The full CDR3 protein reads CASSRTGGNTEVFF.

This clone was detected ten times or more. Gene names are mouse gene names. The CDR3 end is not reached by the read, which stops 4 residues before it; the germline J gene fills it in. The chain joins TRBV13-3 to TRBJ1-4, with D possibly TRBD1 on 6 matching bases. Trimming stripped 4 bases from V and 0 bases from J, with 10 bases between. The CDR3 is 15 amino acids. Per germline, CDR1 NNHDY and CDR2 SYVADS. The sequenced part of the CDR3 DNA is TGTGCCAGCAGTCCCGGGACAATTTCCAACGAA. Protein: CASSPGTISNE. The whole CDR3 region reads CASSPGTISNERLFF.

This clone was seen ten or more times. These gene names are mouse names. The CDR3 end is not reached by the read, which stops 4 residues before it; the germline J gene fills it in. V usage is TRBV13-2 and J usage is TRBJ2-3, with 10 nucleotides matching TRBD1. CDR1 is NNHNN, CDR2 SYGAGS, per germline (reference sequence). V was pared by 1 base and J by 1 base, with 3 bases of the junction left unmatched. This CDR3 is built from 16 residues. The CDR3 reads CASGDSGQGGAETLYF. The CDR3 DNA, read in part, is TGTGCCAGCGGTGATTCTGGACAGGGGGGTGCAGAA.

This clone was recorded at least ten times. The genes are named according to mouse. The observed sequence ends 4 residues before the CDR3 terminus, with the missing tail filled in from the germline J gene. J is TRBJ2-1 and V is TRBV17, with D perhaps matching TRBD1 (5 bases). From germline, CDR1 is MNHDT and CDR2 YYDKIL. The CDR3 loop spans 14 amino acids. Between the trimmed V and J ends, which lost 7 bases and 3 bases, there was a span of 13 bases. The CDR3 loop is CASNSTGIYAEQFF. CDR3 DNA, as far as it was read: TGTGCTAGCAATAGTACAGGAATCTATGCT.

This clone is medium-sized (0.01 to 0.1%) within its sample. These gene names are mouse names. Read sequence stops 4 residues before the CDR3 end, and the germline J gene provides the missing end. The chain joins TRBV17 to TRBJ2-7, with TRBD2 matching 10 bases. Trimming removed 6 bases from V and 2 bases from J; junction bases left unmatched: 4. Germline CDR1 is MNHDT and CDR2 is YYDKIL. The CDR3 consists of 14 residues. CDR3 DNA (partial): TGTGCTAGCAGAGAGACTGGGGGGACCTAT. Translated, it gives CASRETGGTY. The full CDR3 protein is CASRETGGTYEQYF.

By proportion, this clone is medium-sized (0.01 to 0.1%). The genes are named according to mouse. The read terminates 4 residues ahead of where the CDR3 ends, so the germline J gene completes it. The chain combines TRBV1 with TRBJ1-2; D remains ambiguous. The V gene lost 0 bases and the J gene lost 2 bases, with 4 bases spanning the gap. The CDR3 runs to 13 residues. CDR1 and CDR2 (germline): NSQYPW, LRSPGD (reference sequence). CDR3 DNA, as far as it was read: TGCACCTGCAGTGCAGATGGGAACTCC. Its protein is CTCSADGNS. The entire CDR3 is CTCSADGNSDYTF.